This TCR beta chain originates from a study of cytomegalovirus exposure and HLA in healthy donors. Notes on the study in general: It is likely that the observed cluster of highly shared sequence variants was a sequencing artifact.

PCR was performed using 60 Vbeta and 13 Jbeta primers. Original methodology: Per a later analysis, the number of unique TCR beta chains was around 80 million, of which some 10 million were shared. Measured with immunoSEQ multiplex PCR; TCRdb has only the in-frame clones, and not every one. That table supplies the V and J calls and clone size; D and trimming were determined from the DNA. The data contain about 160,000 clones, 65% to 90% of them singletons. Germline values: CDR1 PRHDT, CDR2 FYEKMQ (reference sequence). V lost 2 bases, J lost 0 bases, and 22 bases lay in between. The CDR3 is 19 amino acids. On this clone: Its antigen is unidentified.

Source material: PBMCs. The TCR was taken from a man between 50 and 59 years old in good health and CMV-seropositive. The V gene is TRBV13, the J gene TRBJ1-2; weak D call: TRBD1 (6 bases). The CDR3 nucleotides read TGTGCCAGCAGCTTAAAATTGGGGGCGAGACAGGAGACTAACTATGGCTACACCTTC. Its translation: CASSLKLGARQETNYGYTF.